This T cell receptor (beta chain) is drawn from a study of blood T cell repertoires in COVID-19. Overall study: Nucleic acid was either cDNA or gDNA, and it came from T cells, B-cell-depleted T cells, or PBMCs.

This CDR3 contains 13 residues. Germline V CDR1 and CDR2: SGHTA, FQGNSA. Trimming left V 1 base short and J 2 bases short, with 5 bases between. Authors' analysis steps: By means of reference gene primer amplification, nucleated cell counts were estimated. Sequencing used immunoSEQ multiplex PCR; TCRdb keeps in-frame clones, though not all of them. V and J calls and clone size are copied from that table; D and trimming were computed from the DNA. The sample records 50,000 or so clones, around 85% being singletons. V usage is TRBV7-2 and J usage is TRBJ1-2; no clear D gene. The origin of this receptor is a human donor in a cohort sampled during active COVID-19. Sequenced input: peripheral blood. This CDR3 is CASSLGVNYGYTF. The CDR3 DNA reads as TGTGCCAGCAGCTTAGGCGTGAACTATGGCTACACCTTC.